The clone carrying this T cell receptor (beta chain) was seen many times. Amplified regions were TCR beta CDR3 sequences from RNA transcripts. The HTBI set primed first-round TCR CDR3 RT-PCR. TCRdb called the multiplex PCR reads again in MiXCR, with one record for every CDR3 protein. The data contain about 620,000 distinct CDR3 sequences, around 16% of them singletons. The sample is drawn from a study of T cells in Graves' hyperthyroidism and ophthalmopathy. CDR3 length: 14 residues. Unmatched junction bases numbered 7, after V lost 5 bases and J lost 3 bases. Sequencing was performed on blood. This sequence joins TRBV12-3 or TRBV12-4 and TRBJ2-7; the match to TRBD2 covers 7 bases. The receptor was isolated from a woman in her thirties with Graves' hyperthyroidism. CDR3 residues: CASSAPTSIYEQYF. CDR3 bases: TGTGCCAGCAGTGCCCCGACTAGCATCTACGAGCAGTACTTC.